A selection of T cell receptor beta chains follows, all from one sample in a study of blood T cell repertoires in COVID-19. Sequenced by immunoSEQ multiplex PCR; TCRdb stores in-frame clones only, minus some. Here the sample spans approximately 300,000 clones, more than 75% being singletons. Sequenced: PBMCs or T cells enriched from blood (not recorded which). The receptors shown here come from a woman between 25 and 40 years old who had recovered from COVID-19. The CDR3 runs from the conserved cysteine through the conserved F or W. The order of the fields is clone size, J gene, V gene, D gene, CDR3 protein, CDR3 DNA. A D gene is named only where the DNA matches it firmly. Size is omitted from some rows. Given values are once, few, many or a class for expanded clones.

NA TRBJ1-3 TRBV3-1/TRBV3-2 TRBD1 CAEPGQELEGAGNTIYF TGTGCCGAACCGGGACAGGAATTGGAGGGAGCTGGAAACACCATATATTTT
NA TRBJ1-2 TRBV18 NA CASSPDNIRHTF TGTGCCAGCTCACCGGATAACATCAGGCACACCTTC
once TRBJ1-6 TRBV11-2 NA CASSLDGGAGKSPLHF TGTGCCAGCAGCTTAGATGGGGGGGCAGGGAAATCACCCCTCCACTTT
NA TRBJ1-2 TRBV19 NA CASWSGTGPGYGYTF TGTGCCAGTTGGAGCGGGACGGGCCCTGGCTATGGCTACACCTTC
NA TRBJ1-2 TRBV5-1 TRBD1 CASSEPQGAEGYTF TGCGCCAGCAGCGAACCACAGGGGGCAGAAGGCTACACCTTC
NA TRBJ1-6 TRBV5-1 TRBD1 CASSFQTGQGNSPLHF TGCGCCAGCAGCTTTCAAACGGGACAGGGCAATTCACCCCTCCACTTT
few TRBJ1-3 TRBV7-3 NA CASSLQGGSGNTIYF TGTGCCAGCAGCTTACAGGGAGGTTCTGGAAACACCATATATTTT
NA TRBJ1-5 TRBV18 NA CASSSTHNQPQHF TGTGCCAGCTCCTCGACTCACAATCAGCCCCAGCATTTT
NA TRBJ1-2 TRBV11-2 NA CASSLISDYGYTF TGTGCCAGCAGCTTAATCTCGGACTATGGCTACACCTTC
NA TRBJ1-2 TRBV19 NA CASSIATGSNYGYTF TGTGCCAGTAGTATAGCCACAGGGAGTAACTATGGCTACACCTTC
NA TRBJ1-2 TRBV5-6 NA CASSLVQGSYGYTF TGTGCCAGCAGCTTGGTACAGGGCTCCTATGGCTACACCTTC
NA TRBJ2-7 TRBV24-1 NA CATSDFRVAQGPYEQYF TGTGCCACCAGTGATTTTCGAGTCGCACAGGGCCCCTACGAGCAGTACTTC
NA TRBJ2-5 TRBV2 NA CASSKEGETQYF TGTGCCAGCAGTAAGGAGGGAGAGACCCAGTACTTC
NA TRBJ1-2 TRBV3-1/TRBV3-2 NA CASSQEGGAAGYTF TGTGCCAGCAGCCAAGAAGGAGGGGCCGCGGGCTACACCTTC